The rows below give T cell receptor beta chains drawn from one sample of a study of technical replicates of blood from several donors. The assay was immunoSEQ multiplex PCR, and TCRdb's table has in-frame clones only and misses some. Among some 11,000 clones, 92% were seen once, and the ten largest hold 8.5%. The sequenced sample consisted of PBMCs. The receptor set was obtained from a human donor in good health. Each CDR3 is given with its conserved first and last residue. The D gene is left open where the match is weak. Only part of the rows carry a size: once, few, many, or a class if the clone is expanded.

>TRBD2|TRBV28|TRBJ2-7|.
CASSSTLAGGGYEQYF
TGTGCCAGCAGTTCCACCCTAGCGGGAGGAGGCTACGAGCAGTACTTC
>TRBD1|TRBV5-4|TRBJ1-3|.
CASSLGGTGGVGTIYF
TGTGCCAGCAGCTTGGGAGGGACAGGGGGCGTCGGCACCATATATTTT
>.|TRBV27|TRBJ2-3|.
CASSSRSSGTRRDTQYF
TGTGCCAGCAGTTCCCGTAGTAGCGGAACTCGCAGGGATACGCAGTATTTT
>TRBD2|TRBV4-1|TRBJ2-5|.
CASSQGGAGGPGGKTQYF
TGCGCCAGCAGCCAAGGAGGAGCGGGAGGGCCGGGTGGGAAGACCCAGTACTTC
>TRBD2|TRBV11-2|TRBJ2-7|.
CASSWDYYEQYF
TGTGCCAGCAGCTGGGACTACTACGAGCAGTACTTC
>TRBD1|TRBV11-2|TRBJ1-2|.
CASSSTTGGTLYGYTF
TGTGCCAGCAGCTCGACTACAGGGGGGACCCTTTATGGCTACACCTTC
>.|TRBV7-9|TRBJ2-3|.
CASSSRIGGDTQYF
TGTGCCAGCAGCTCGAGAATAGGGGGAGATACGCAGTATTTT
>.|TRBV15|TRBJ2-7|few
CATSSQGYEQYF
TGTGCCACCAGCAGTCAGGGATACGAGCAGTACTTC
>.|TRBV5-8|TRBJ2-4|.
CASSLGAGSSLLDIQYF
TGTGCCAGCAGCTTGGGGGCGGGATCTAGCCTCTTGGACATTCAGTACTTC
>.|TRBV6-6|TRBJ2-3|.
CASSRGQNTDTQYF
TGTGCCAGCAGCCGAGGACAGAACACAGATACGCAGTATTTT
>.|TRBV5-1|TRBJ1-1|.
CASSLIAGGSTEAFF
TGCGCCAGCAGCTTGATTGCAGGCGGGAGCACTGAAGCTTTCTTT
>TRBD2|TRBV19|TRBJ2-1|.
CASSPPDRLAPYNEQFF
TGTGCCAGTAGTCCCCCCGATAGACTAGCCCCCTACAATGAGCAGTTCTTC
>.|TRBV5-1|TRBJ2-1|once
CASSLASVISYNEQFF
TGCGCCAGCAGCTTGGCTAGCGTGATCTCCTACAATGAGCAGTTCTTC
>.|TRBV6-5|TRBJ2-7|.
CASRPGANGDEQYF
TGTGCCAGCAGGCCGGGAGCCAATGGCGACGAGCAGTACTTC
>.|TRBV9|TRBJ2-7|.
CASSVRSLGLTFGEQYF
TGTGCCAGCAGCGTAAGGTCCCTTGGACTAACGTTTGGGGAGCAGTACTTC
>TRBD1|TRBV5-1|TRBJ2-1|.
CASGSPGQGATGTSSSTREQFF
TGCGCCAGCGGAAGCCCAGGACAGGGGGCCACCGGGACTAGCAGTAGTACGAGGGAGCAGTTCTTC
>.|TRBV7-9|TRBJ2-2|.
CASSLINERSGVFF
TGTGCCAGCAGCTTAATCAATGAGCGGTCAGGGGTGTTTTTT
>TRBD2|TRBV6-1|TRBJ2-7|.
CASSEFVAGIYEQYF
TGTGCCAGCAGTGAATTTGTAGCGGGAATCTACGAGCAGTACTTC
>.|TRBV18|TRBJ2-5|.
CASSPQGSNNQETQYF
TGTGCCAGCTCACCACAGGGGTCTAATAACCAAGAGACCCAGTACTTC
>TRBD1|TRBV5-6|TRBJ2-5|.
CASRVQGRETQYF
TGTGCCAGCAGAGTACAGGGGCGAGAGACCCAGTACTTC
>TRBD1|TRBV29-1|TRBJ2-7|.
CSVPGQGFHEQYF
TGCAGCGTTCCGGGACAGGGTTTCCACGAGCAGTACTTC
>.|TRBV7-2|TRBJ2-5|.
CASQQGPQETQYF
TGTGCCAGCCAACAGGGTCCCCAAGAGACCCAGTACTTC
>.|TRBV5-5|TRBJ2-2|.
CASSPGVTNTGELFF
TGTGCCAGCAGCCCGGGTGTCACTAACACCGGGGAGCTGTTTTTT
>TRBD1|TRBV6-5|TRBJ2-2|.
CAIATGKGELFF
TGTGCCATCGCGACAGGGAAGGGGGAGCTGTTTTTT
>.|TRBV10-1|TRBJ1-1|.
CASSESHGGAISEAFF
TGCGCCAGCAGTGAGTCCCACGGTGGGGCAATCAGTGAAGCTTTCTTT
>TRBD2|TRBV5-1|TRBJ2-1|.
CASLHGAGGPRFNEQFF
TGCGCCAGCTTACATGGGGCGGGAGGGCCGAGATTCAATGAGCAGTTCTTC
>.|TRBV2|TRBJ2-3|.
CASGPFFTDTQYF
TGTGCCAGCGGGCCATTTTTCACAGATACGCAGTATTTT
>.|TRBV13|TRBJ2-7|.
CASSSKPNRQGFGSYEQYF
TGTGCCAGCAGCTCGAAGCCAAACCGGCAGGGGTTTGGATCCTACGAGCAGTACTTC
>.|TRBV28|TRBJ2-7|.
CASSFPSVLAPYEQYF
TGTGCCAGCAGTTTTCCTAGCGTCCTAGCGCCCTACGAGCAGTACTTC
>TRBD1|TRBV28|TRBJ2-7|.
CASSSPGTGDYEQYF
TGTGCCAGCAGCTCCCCAGGGACAGGGGACTACGAGCAGTACTTC
>TRBD2|TRBV28|TRBJ2-7|.
CASSPELAGGSYEQYF
TGTGCCAGCAGCCCAGAACTAGCGGGAGGATCCTACGAGCAGTACTTC
>.|TRBV6-1|TRBJ2-2|.
CASRLTGNTGELFF
TGTGCCAGCAGACTGACAGGGAACACCGGGGAGCTGTTTTTT
>TRBD1|TRBV19|TRBJ1-1|.
CASSRGTDTEAFF
TGTGCCAGTAGTAGAGGGACAGACACTGAAGCTTTCTTT
>.|TRBV6-5|TRBJ2-3|once
CASSWGDSTDTQYF
TGTGCCAGCAGTTGGGGAGACAGCACAGATACGCAGTATTTT
>.|TRBV10-1|TRBJ1-1|once
CASSPTVGNTEAFF
TGCGCCAGCAGCCCGACAGTTGGGAACACTGAAGCTTTCTTT
>TRBD2|TRBV6-5|TRBJ2-7|.
CASRRLAGVEQYF
TGTGCCAGCAGACGACTAGCGGGAGTCGAGCAGTACTTC
>TRBD2|TRBV27|TRBJ2-7|.
CASSSPGLAYEQYF
TGTGCCAGCAGTTCCCCGGGACTAGCTTACGAGCAGTACTTC
>.|TRBV6-5|TRBJ1-1|.
CASSPSRLTEAFF
TGTGCCAGCAGCCCGAGTCGTCTCACTGAAGCTTTCTTT
>TRBD1|TRBV9|TRBJ2-3|.
CASTRDRGTDTQYF
TGTGCCAGCACCCGGGACAGGGGAACAGATACGCAGTATTTT
>TRBD1|TRBV2|TRBJ1-5|.
CASSQGQGGYQPQHF
TGTGCCAGCAGTCAGGGACAGGGGGGTTATCAGCCCCAGCATTTT
>.|TRBV27|TRBJ1-1|.
CASSSDSNTEAFF
TGTGCCAGCAGTTCGGACAGTAACACTGAAGCTTTCTTT
>.|TRBV18|TRBJ1-4|.
CASSPRANGEKLFF
TGTGCCAGCTCACCCAGGGCAAACGGTGAAAAACTGTTTTTT
>TRBD2|TRBV7-6|TRBJ2-1|.
CASSGPRGTLAGGAGNEQFF
TGTGCCAGCAGCGGCCCTAGGGGGACACTAGCGGGAGGGGCTGGGAATGAGCAGTTCTTC
>.|TRBV6-4|TRBJ1-4|.
CASSDRGGEKLFF
TGTGCCAGCAGTGACCGCGGGGGTGAAAAACTGTTTTTT
>TRBD1|TRBV2|TRBJ1-5|.
CASSKDRRRQPQHF
TGTGCCAGCAGTAAGGACAGGCGGAGGCAGCCCCAGCATTTT
>.|TRBV6-1|TRBJ1-5|.
CASSEAGGNQPQHF
TGTGCCAGCAGTGAGGCGGGGGGCAATCAGCCCCAGCATTTT
>.|TRBV5-1|TRBJ1-3|.
CASSLWGGASGNTIYF
TGCGCCAGCAGCCTGTGGGGGGGGGCCTCTGGAAACACCATATATTTT
>.|TRBV5-1|TRBJ2-1|once
CASSDPGAGNEQFF
TGCGCCAGCAGCGATCCGGGAGCCGGCAATGAGCAGTTCTTC
>TRBD2|TRBV28|TRBJ2-1|.
CASSYRAGASYNEQFF
TGTGCCAGCAGTTATAGAGCGGGAGCTAGCTACAATGAGCAGTTCTTC
>TRBD2|TRBV19|TRBJ2-1|.
CASSSETSGLGGEQFF
TGTGCCAGTAGTTCGGAGACTAGCGGGTTGGGTGGTGAGCAGTTCTTC
>TRBD2|TRBV11-1|TRBJ2-7|.
CASTTLAGLSYEQYF
TGTGCCAGCACCACACTAGCGGGCCTCTCCTACGAGCAGTACTTC
>.|TRBV7-9|TRBJ1-5|.
CASSPGISNQPQHF
TGTGCCAGCAGCCCCGGGATTAGCAATCAGCCCCAGCATTTT
>TRBD1|TRBV28|TRBJ1-1|.
CASQGAGTEAFF
TGTGCCAGCCAGGGGGCCGGGACTGAAGCTTTCTTT
>TRBD1|TRBV19|TRBJ2-5|once
CASRTGGRETQYF
TGTGCCAGCCGGACAGGGGGTAGGGAGACCCAGTACTTC
>TRBD2|TRBV5-4|TRBJ2-1|.
CASSSTSGEYNEQFF
TGTGCCAGCAGCTCGACTAGCGGGGAATACAATGAGCAGTTCTTC
>TRBD2|TRBV4-1|TRBJ2-5|.
CASSQDLAGGRTQYF
TGCGCCAGCAGCCAAGATCTAGCGGGAGGGCGGACCCAGTACTTC
>.|TRBV6-4|TRBJ2-7|.
CASSDAADSYEQYF
TGTGCCAGCAGTGACGCGGCCGACTCCTACGAGCAGTACTTC